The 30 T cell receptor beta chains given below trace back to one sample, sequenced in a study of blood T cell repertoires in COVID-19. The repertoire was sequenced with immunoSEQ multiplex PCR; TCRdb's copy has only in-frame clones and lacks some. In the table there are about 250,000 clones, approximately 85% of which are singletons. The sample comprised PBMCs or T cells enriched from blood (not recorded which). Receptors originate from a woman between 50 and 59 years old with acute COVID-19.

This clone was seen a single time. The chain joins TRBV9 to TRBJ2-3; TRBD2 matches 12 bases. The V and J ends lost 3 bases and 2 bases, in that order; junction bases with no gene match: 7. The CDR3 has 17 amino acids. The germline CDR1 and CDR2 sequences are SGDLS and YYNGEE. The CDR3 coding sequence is TGTGCCAGCAGCGCCGGGACTAGCGGGTTTTTCACAGATACGCAGTATTTT. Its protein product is CASSAGTSGFFTDTQYF.

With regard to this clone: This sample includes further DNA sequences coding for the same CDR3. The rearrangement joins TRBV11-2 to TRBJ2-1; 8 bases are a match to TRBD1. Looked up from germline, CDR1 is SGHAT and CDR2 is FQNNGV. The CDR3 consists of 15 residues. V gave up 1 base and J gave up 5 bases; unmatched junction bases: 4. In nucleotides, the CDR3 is TGTGCCAGCAGCTTAGGACAGGGGACCCACAATGAGCAGTTCTTC. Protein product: CASSLGQGTHNEQFF.

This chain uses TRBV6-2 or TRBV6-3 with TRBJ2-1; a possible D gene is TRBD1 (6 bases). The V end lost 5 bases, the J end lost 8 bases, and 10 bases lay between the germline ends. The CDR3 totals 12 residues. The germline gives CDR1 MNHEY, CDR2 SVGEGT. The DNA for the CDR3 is TGTGCCAGCAGTACAGGGTTACATGAGCAGTTCTTC. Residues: CASSTGLHEQFF.

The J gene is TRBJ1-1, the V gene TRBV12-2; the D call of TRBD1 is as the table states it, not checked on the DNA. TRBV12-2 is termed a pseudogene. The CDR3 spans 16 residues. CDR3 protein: CASRFTDRGGRTEAFF. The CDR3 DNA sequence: TGTGCAAGTCGCTTCACCGACAGGGGAGGTAGGACTGAAGCTTTCTTT.

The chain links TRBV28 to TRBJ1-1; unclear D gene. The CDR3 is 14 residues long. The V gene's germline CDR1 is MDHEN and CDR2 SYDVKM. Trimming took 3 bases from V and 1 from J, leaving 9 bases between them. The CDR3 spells CASSLAVRNTEAFF. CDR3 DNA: TGTGCCAGCAGTTTGGCGGTAAGGAACACTGAAGCTTTCTTT.

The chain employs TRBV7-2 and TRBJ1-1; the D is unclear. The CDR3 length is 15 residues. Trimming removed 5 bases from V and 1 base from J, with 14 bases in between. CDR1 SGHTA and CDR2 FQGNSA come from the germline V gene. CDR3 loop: CASSGRPGRNTEAFF. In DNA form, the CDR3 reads TGTGCCAGCAGCGGGCGACCCGGTCGGAACACTGAAGCTTTCTTT.

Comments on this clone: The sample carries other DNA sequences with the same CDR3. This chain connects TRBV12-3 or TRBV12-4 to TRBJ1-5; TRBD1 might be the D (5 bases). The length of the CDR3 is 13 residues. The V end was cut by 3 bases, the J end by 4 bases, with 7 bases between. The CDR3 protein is CASSLTDNQPQHF. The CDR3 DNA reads TGTGCCAGCAGTTTGACAGATAATCAGCCCCAGCATTTT.

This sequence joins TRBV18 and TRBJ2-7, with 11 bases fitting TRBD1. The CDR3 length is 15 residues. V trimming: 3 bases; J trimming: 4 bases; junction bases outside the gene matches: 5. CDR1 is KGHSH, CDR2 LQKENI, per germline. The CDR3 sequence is CASSPPGQGVYEQYF. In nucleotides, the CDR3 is TGTGCCAGCTCACCGCCGGGACAGGGGGTGTACGAGCAGTACTTC.

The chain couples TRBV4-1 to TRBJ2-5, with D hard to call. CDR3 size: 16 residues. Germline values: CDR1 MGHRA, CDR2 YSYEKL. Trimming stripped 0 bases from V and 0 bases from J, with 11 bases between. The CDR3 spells CASSQDISKNQETQYF. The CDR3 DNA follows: TGCGCCAGCAGCCAAGACATTTCAAAAAACCAAGAGACCCAGTACTTC.

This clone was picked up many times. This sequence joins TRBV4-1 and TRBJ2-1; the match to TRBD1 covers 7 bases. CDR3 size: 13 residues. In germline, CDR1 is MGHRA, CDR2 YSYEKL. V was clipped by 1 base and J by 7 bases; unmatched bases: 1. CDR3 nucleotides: TGCGCCAGCAGCCAAGTACAGGGGAATGAGCAGTTCTTC. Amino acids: CASSQVQGNEQFF.

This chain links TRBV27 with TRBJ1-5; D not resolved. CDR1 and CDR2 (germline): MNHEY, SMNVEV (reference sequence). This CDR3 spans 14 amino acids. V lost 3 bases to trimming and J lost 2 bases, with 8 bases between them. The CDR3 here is CASSFLGGNQPQHF. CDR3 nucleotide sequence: TGTGCCAGCAGTTTCCTAGGCGGCAATCAGCCCCAGCATTTT.

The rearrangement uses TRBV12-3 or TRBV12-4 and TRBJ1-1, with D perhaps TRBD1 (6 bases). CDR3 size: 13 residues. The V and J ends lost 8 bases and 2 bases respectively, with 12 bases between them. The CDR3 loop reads CASRQDLNTEAFF. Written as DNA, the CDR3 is TGTGCCAGCCGACAGGACCTCAACACTGAAGCTTTCTTT.

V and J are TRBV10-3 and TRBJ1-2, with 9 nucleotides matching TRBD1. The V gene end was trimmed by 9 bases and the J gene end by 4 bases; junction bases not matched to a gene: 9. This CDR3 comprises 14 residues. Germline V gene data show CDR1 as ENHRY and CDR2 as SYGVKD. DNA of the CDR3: TGTGCCATTAGAGGGACAGGGCCAACCTATGGCTACACCTTC. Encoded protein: CAIRGTGPTYGYTF.

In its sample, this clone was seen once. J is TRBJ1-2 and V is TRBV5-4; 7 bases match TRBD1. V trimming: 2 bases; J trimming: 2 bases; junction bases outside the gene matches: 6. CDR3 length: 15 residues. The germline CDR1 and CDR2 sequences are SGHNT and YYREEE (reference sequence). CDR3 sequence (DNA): TGTGCCAGCAGCTTCGAGAGGGGGCGGAACTATGGCTACACCTTC. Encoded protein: CASSFERGRNYGYTF.

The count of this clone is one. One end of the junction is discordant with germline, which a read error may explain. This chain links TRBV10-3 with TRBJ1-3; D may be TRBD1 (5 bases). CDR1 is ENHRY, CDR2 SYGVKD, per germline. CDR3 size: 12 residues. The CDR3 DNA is TGCGGCGGGGGTAGCTCTGGAAACACCATATATTTT. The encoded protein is CGGGSSGNTIYF.

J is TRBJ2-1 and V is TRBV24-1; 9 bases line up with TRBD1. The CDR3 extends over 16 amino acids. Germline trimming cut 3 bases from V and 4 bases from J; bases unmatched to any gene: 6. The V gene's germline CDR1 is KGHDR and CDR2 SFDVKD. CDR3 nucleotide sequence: TGTGCCACCAGTGATCAGGGACAGGGCCAATACAATGAGCAGTTCTTC. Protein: CATSDQGQGQYNEQFF.

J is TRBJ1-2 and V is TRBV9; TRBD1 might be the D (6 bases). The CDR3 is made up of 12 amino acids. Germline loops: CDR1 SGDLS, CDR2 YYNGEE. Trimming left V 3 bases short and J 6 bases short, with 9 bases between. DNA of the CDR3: TGTGCCAGCAGCGACAGGGTGGATGGCTACACCTTC. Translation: CASSDRVDGYTF.

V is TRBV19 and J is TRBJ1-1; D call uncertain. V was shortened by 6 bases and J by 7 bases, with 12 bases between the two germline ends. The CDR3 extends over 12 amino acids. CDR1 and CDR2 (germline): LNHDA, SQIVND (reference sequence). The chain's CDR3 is CASSLSVHEAFF. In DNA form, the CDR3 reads TGTGCCAGTAGCCTGTCGGTCCATGAAGCTTTCTTT. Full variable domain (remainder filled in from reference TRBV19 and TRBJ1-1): DGGITQSPKYLFRKEGQNVTLSCEQNLNHDAMYWYRQDPGQGLRLIYYSQIVNDFQKGDIAEGYSVSREKKESFPLTVTSAQKNPTAFYLCASSLSVHEAFFGQGTRLTVV.

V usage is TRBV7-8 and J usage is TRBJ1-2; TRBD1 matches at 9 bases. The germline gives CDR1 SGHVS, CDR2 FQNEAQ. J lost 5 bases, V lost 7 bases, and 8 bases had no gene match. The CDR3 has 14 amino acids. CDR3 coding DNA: TGTGCCAGCAAACCAGGACAGGGGAGGTATGGCTACACCTTC. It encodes CASKPGQGRYGYTF.

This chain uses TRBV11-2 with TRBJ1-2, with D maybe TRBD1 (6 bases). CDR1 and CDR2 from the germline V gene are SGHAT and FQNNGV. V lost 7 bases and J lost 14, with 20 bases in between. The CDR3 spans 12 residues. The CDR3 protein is CASTHGTGRGTF. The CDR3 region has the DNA TGTGCCAGCACCCACGGTACAGGGAGGGGGACCTTC.

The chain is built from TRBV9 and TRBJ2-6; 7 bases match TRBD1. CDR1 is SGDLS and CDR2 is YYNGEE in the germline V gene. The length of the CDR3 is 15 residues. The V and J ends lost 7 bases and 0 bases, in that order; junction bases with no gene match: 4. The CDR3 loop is CASGQENSGANVLTF. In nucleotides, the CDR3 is TGTGCCAGCGGACAGGAAAACTCTGGGGCCAACGTCCTGACTTTC. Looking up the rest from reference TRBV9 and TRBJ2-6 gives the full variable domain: DSGVTQTPKHLITATGQRVTLRCSPRSGDLSVYWYQQSLDQGLQFLIQYYNGEERAKGNILERFSAQQFPDLHSELNLSSLELGDSALYFCASGQENSGANVLTFGAGSRLTVL.

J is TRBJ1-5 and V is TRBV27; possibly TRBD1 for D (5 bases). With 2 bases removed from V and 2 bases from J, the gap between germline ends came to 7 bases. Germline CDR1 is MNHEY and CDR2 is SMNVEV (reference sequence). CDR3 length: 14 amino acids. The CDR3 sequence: CASSLQGGNQPQHF. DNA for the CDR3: TGTGCCAGCAGTTTACAAGGGGGCAATCAGCCCCAGCATTTT.

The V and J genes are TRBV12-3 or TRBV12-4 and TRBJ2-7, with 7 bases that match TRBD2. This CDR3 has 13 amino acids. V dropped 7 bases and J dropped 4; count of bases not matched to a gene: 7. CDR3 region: CASNPGLTYEQYF. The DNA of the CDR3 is TGTGCCAGCAACCCGGGACTAACTTACGAGCAGTACTTC.

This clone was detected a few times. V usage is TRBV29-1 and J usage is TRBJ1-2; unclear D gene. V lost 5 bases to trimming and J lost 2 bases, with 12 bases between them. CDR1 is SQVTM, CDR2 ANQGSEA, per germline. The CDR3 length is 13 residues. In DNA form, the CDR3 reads TGCAGCGTTCCGATAGAAATGAACTATGGCTACACCTTC. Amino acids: CSVPIEMNYGYTF.

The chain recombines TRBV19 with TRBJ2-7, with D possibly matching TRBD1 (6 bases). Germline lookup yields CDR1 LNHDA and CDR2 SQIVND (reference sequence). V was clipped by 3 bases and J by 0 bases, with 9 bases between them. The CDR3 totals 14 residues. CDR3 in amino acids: CASSMQGISYEQYF. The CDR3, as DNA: TGTGCCAGTAGTATGCAGGGGATCTCCTACGAGCAGTACTTC.

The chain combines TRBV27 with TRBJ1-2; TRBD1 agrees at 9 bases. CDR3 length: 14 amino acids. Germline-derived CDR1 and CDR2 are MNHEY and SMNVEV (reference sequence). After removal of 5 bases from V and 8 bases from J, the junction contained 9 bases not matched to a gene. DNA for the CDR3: TGTGCCAGCAGTCCAAACCACAGGGGGCAGGGCTACACCTTC. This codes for CASSPNHRGQGYTF.

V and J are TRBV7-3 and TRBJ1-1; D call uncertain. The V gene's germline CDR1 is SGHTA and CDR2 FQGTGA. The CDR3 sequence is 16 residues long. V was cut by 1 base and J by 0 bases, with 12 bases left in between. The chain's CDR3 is CASSLSGSQMNTEAFF. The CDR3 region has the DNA TGTGCCAGCAGCTTAAGCGGAAGCCAGATGAACACTGAAGCTTTCTTT.

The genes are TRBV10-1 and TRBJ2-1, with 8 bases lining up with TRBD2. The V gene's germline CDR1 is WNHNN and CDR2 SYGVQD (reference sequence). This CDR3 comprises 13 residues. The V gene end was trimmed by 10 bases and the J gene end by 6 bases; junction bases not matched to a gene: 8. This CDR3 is CATASGTSNEQFF. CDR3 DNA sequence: TGCGCCACCGCGTCCGGGACTAGCAATGAGCAGTTCTTC.

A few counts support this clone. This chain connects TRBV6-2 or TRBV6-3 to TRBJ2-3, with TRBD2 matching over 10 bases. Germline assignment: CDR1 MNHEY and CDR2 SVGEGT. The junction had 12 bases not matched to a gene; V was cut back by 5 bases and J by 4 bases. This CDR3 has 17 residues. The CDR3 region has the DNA TGTGCCAGCAGTCCCTCCCGGACTAGCGGTCCTCCAGATACGCAGTATTTT. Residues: CASSPSRTSGPPDTQYF.

The DNA of the CDR3 is TGTGCCTGGAGCAGGGTCAACGAGCAGTACTTC. The encoded protein is CAWSRVNEQYF. The gene calls are TRBV30 and TRBJ2-7; possibly TRBD1 for D (5 bases). The germline V and J ends were trimmed by 3 bases and 5 bases, with 8 bases remaining between them. This CDR3 comprises 11 residues. Germline CDR1 and CDR2: GTSNPN and SVGIG (reference sequence).